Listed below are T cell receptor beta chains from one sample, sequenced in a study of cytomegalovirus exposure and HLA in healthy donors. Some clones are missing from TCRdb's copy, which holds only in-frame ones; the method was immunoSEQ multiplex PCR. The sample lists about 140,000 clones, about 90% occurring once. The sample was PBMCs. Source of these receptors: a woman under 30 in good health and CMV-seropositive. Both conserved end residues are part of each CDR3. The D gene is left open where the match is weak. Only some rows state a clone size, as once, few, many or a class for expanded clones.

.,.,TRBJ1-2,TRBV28,TGTGCCACCGAGGGCGGGGTAAACTATGGCTACACCTTC,CATEGGVNYGYTF
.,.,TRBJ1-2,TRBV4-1,TGCGCCAGCAGCCCCTTTGGGCAGGGGTCCAAGGATGGCTACACCTTC,CASSPFGQGSKDGYTF
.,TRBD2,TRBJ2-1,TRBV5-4,TGTGCCAGCAGCTTGGCGGTAGCGGGGTACAATGAGCAGTTCTTC,CASSLAVAGYNEQFF
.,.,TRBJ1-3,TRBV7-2,TGTGCCAGCAGCTTGGGCTATTGGAACACCATATATTTT,CASSLGYWNTIYF
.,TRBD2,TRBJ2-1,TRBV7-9,TGTGCCAGCAGCCTTGGACTAGCGGGGAACAGGGGTGAGCAGTTCTTC,CASSLGLAGNRGEQFF
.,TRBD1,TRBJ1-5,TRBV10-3,TGTGCCATCAGTGGGGACAGGGAAACTCAGCCCCAGCATTTT,CAISGDRETQPQHF
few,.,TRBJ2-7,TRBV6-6,TGTGCCAGCAGTTTGGGCAACTCCTACGAGCAGTACTTC,CASSLGNSYEQYF
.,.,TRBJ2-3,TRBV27,TGTGCCAGCAGTTTTGCGGGGTCTAGCACAGATACGCAGTATTTT,CASSFAGSSTDTQYF
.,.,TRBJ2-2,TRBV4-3,TGCGCCAGCAGCCAAGATGGTGGAGGGATGTCCACCGGGGAGCTGTTTTTT,CASSQDGGGMSTGELFF
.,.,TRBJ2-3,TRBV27,TGTGCCAGCAGTTTATTTAGGGGTCGGAAGTATTTT,CASSLFRGRKYF
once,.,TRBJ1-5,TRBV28,TGTGCCAGCACAATGTGGAGGTCATATAGCAATCAGCCCCAGCATTTT,CASTMWRSYSNQPQHF
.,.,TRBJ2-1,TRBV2,TGTGCCAGCAGGACGACAGGATACTACAATGAGCAGTTCTTC,CASRTTGYYNEQFF
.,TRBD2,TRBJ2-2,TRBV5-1,TGCGCCAGCAGCTTGGCCAGGTCTAGCGGGAGCACCGGGGAGCTGTTTTTT,CASSLARSSGSTGELFF
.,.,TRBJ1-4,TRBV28,TGTGCCAGCAGTTTAACAGGGCTTACTAATGAAAAACTGTTTTTT,CASSLTGLTNEKLFF
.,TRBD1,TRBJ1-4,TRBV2,TGTGCCAGCAGTGACCCCCAGGGGGCAACTAATGAAAAACTGTTTTTT,CASSDPQGATNEKLFF
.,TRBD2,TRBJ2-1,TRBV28,TGTGCCAGCAGTTCCCGAGGACTAGCGGGAAGGAGTGAGCAGTTCTTC,CASSSRGLAGRSEQFF
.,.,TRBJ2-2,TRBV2,TGTGCCAGCAGTGAAGTCAGGCGGGGGCCCGGGGAGCTGTTTTTT,CASSEVRRGPGELFF
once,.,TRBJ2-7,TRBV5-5,TGTGCCAGCAGCTTGGCCCAATTAAGGGGTTCCGGCGAGCAGTACTTC,CASSLAQLRGSGEQYF
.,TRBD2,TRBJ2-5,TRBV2,TGTGCCAGCAGTGATGGGGGGCCTAGCGGGGCTCAAGAGACCCAGTACTTC,CASSDGGPSGAQETQYF
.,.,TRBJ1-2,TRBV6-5,TGTGCCAGCAGTTACTCTCTACCCAACTATGGCTACACCTTC,CASSYSLPNYGYTF
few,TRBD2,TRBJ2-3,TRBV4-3,TGCGCCAGCAGCCAAGAGACTAGCAGCAATACGCAGTATTTT,CASSQETSSNTQYF
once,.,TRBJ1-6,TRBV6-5,TGTGCCAGCAGTTACTCGGCGGGGAACTCACCCCTCCACTTT,CASSYSAGNSPLHF
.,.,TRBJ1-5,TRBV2,TGTGCCAGCAGTGAAGTGTATAGCAATCAGCCCCAGCATTTT,CASSEVYSNQPQHF
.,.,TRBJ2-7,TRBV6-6,TGTGCCAGCAGTTACACCGCGTACGAGCAGTACTTC,CASSYTAYEQYF
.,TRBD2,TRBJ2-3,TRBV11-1,TGTGCCAGCAGACAAAGCGGGGGGGCCGCAGATACGCAGTATTTT,CASRQSGGAADTQYF
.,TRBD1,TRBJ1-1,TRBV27,TGTGCCAGCAGTTTGCAGGGGGCAATAAGCGCTGAAGCTTTCTTT,CASSLQGAISAEAFF
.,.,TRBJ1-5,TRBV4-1,TGCGCCAGCAGCCAAGCTTTTCAGATCGCTCAGCCCCAGCATTTT,CASSQAFQIAQPQHF
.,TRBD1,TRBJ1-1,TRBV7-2,TGTGCCAGCAGCTCTAGGCGGTGGGACAGGGACACTGAAGCTTTCTTT,CASSSRRWDRDTEAFF
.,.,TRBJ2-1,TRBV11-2,TGTGCCAGCAGCCAACGACCGGCTAGCAATGAGCAGTTCTTC,CASSQRPASNEQFF
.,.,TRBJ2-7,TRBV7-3,TGTGCCAGCAGCCCAGGACAGAACTCCTACGAGCAGTACTTC,CASSPGQNSYEQYF
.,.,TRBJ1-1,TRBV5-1,TGCGCCAGCAGCTTCCCCATAACGATCAGGGAAAACGAAGCTTTCTTT,CASSFPITIRENEAFF
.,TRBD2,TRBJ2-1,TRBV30,TGTGCCTGTGAACTAGCGAGTCAGGTCCCTCCGTTCTTC,CACELASQVPPFF
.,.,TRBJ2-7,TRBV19,TGTGCCAGTAGCACGGGAAACTCCTACGAGCAGTACTTC,CASSTGNSYEQYF
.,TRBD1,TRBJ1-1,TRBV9,TGTGCCAGCAGCGTTCGCTCTGGACAGGGGTTTACTGAAGCTTTCTTT,CASSVRSGQGFTEAFF
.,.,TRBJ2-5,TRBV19,TGTGCCAGTAGTATCATGGGAGGCCAAGAGACCCAGTACTTC,CASSIMGGQETQYF
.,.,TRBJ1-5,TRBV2,TGTGCCAGCAGTGCCCGGACAGCCCGGCAGCCCCAGCATTTT,CASSARTARQPQHF
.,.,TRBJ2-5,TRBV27,TGTGCCAGCGGCTGGGGGGACGTCGAGACCCAGTACTTC,CASGWGDVETQYF
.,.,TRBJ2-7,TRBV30,TGTGCCTGGAGTCCTTTCCTTCACGAGCAGTACTTC,CAWSPFLHEQYF
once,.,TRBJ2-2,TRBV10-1,TGCGCCAGCAGGGACACTAACACCGGGGAGCTGTTTTTT,CASRDTNTGELFF
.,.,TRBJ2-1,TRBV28,TGTGCCAGCAGTTTTGGGGGACTGGGCAATGAGCAGTTCTTC,CASSFGGLGNEQFF
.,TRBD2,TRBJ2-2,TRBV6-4,TGTGCCAGCAGTGACTCCCCGACTAGCGCCGCCGGGGAGCTGTTTTTT,CASSDSPTSAAGELFF
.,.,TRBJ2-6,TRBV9,TGTGCCAGCAGCGACGGGGGAACTCTAACCTCTGGGGCCAACGTCCTGACTTTC,CASSDGGTLTSGANVLTF
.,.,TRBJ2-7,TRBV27,TGTGCCAGCAGTTCCGCCTACGAGCAGTACTTC,CASSSAYEQYF
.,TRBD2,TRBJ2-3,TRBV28,TGTGCCAGCAGTGCCGCGGGAGTGGTAGATACGCAGTATTTT,CASSAAGVVDTQYF
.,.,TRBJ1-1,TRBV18,TGTGCCAGCTCACAGGGCAGGGTAAACACTGAAGCTTTCTTT,CASSQGRVNTEAFF
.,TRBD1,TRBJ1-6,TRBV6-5,TGTGCCAGCAGAAGTGGAACAGGGGCTGAATTACCCCTCCACTTT,CASRSGTGAELPLHF
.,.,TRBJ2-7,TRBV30,TGTGCCTGGGCCCTGGGAAGGACTCCCGGTGGTGGGCAGTACTTC,CAWALGRTPGGGQYF
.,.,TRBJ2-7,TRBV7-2,TGTGCCAGCAGCTTAGTGAGGTACTTC,CASSLVRYF
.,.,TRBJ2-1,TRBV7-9,TGTGCCAGCAGCTACAGGGCCGATGAGCAGTTCTTC,CASSYRADEQFF
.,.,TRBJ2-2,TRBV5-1,TGCGCCAGCAGCTCGAGGGGGTCGGGCACCGGGGAGCTGTTTTTT,CASSSRGSGTGELFF
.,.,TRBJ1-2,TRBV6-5,TGTGCCAGCAGTTACTCTCGAACAGGGTGGGGCTACACCTTC,CASSYSRTGWGYTF
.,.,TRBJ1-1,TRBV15,TGTGCCACCAGCAGAGAAAAGGGAGTGAACACTGAAGCTTTCTTT,CATSREKGVNTEAFF
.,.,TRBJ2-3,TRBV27,TGTGCCAGCAGTGTAACTCTAGAATCAGATACGCAGTATTTT,CASSVTLESDTQYF
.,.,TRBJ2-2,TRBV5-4,TGTGCCAGCAGCTTAACACCGGGTCGACGGAACACCGGGGAGCTGTTTTTT,CASSLTPGRRNTGELFF